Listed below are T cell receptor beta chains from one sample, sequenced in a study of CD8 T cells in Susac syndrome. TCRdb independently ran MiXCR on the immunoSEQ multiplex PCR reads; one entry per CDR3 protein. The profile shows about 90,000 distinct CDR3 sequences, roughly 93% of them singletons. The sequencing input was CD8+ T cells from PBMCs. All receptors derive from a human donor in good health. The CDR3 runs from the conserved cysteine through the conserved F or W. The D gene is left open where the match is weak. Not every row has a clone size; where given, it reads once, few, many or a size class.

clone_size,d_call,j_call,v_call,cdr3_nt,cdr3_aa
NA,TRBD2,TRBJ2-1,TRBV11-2,TGTGCCAGCAGCGGGCGGGGGAACCACAATGAGCAGTTCTTC,CASSGRGNHNEQFF
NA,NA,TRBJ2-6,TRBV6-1,TGTGCCAGCAGTCGCCCCCTCTTGGATGGCTCTGGGGCCAACGTCCTGACTTTC,CASSRPLLDGSGANVLTF
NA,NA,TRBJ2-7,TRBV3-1,TGTGCCAGCAGCCAAGATCTTTCAGAAGGTGTCCCCTACGCATACGAGCAGTACTTC,CASSQDLSEGVPYAYEQYF
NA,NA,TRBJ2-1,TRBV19,TGTGCCAGTAGTAGGGGGGACTCCTACAATGAGCAGTTCTTC,CASSRGDSYNEQFF
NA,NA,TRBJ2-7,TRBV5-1,TGCGCCAGCAGCTTGGAAACAGGGGGGGCCTACGAGCAGTACTTC,CASSLETGGAYEQYF
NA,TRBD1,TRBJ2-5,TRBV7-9,TGTGCCAGCAGCTCGGACAGGGCGGTCGCTGAGACCCAGTACTTC,CASSSDRAVAETQYF
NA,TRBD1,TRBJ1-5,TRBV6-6,TGTGCCAGCAGTCAGGACAGGGGGCTAGGCAATCAGCCCCAGCATTTT,CASSQDRGLGNQPQHF
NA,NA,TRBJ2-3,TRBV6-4,TGTGCCAGCAGTGACGGGGGGGCGGCAGATACGCAGTATTTT,CASSDGGAADTQYF
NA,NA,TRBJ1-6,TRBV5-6,TGTGCCAGCAGCCAGCTTACCCGGGGAGGCAGATCACCCCTCCACTTT,CASSQLTRGGRSPLHF
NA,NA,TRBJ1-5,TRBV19,TGTGCCAGTAGTGCGTCAGCGTATAGCAATCAGCCCCAGCATTTT,CASSASAYSNQPQHF
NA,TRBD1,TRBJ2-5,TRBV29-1,TGCAGCGTTGCCGATCCAGGGACAGGGAAGGAGACCCAGTACTTC,CSVADPGTGKETQYF
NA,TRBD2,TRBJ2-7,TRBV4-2,TGTGCCAGCAGCCACAGGATGAGCGGGGACCACGAGCAGTACTTC,CASSHRMSGDHEQYF
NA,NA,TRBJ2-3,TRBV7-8,TGTGCCAGCAGCGCCGGCATGAGCACAGATACGCAGTATTTT,CASSAGMSTDTQYF
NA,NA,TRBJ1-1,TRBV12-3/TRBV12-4,TGTGCCAGCAGTTTTGCAGGGTCCCCTGAAGCTTTCTTT,CASSFAGSPEAFF
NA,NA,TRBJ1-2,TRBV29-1,TGCAGCGTTTACTCCGGGACGGCCTATGGCTACACCTTC,CSVYSGTAYGYTF
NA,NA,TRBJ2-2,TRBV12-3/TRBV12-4,TGTGCCAGCAGTTTCGGATCTACCGGGGAGCTGTTTTTT,CASSFGSTGELFF
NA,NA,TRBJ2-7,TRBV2,TGTGCCAGCGGTAAGGCCTACGAGCAGTACTTC,CASGKAYEQYF
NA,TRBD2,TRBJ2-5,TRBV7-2,TGTGCCAGCAGCCTTAGCGGGGGGGCCATCCAAGAGACCCAGTACTTC,CASSLSGGAIQETQYF
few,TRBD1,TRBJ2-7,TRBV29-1,TGCAGCGTCAAGGGAGTTGGGACAGAAGCCTACGAGCAGTACTTC,CSVKGVGTEAYEQYF
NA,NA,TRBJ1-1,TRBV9,TGTGCCAGCAGCAAAGGGGACACTGAAGCTTTCTTT,CASSKGDTEAFF
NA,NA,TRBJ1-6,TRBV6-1,TGTGCCAGCAGTAGACATGGGACAAGGGCGATGAGTTCACCCCTCCACTTT,CASSRHGTRAMSSPLHF
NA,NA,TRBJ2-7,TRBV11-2,TGTGCCAGCAGCTTAGTGTCCAGGGCCCACGAGCAGTACTTC,CASSLVSRAHEQYF
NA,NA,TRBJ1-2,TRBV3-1,TGTGCCAGCAGCCAAGATATGAGAACTAACTATGGCTACACCTTC,CASSQDMRTNYGYTF
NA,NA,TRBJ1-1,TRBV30,TGTGCCTGGAGTGTCGGAAACACTGAAGCTTTCTTT,CAWSVGNTEAFF
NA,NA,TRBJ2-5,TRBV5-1,TGCGCCAGCAGCTTGCTACAAGGGGAAGAGACCCAGTACTTC,CASSLLQGEETQYF
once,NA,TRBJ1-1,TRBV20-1,TGCAGTGCTAGAGAACCCGGGGTGGCGGACACTGAAGCTTTCTTT,CSAREPGVADTEAFF
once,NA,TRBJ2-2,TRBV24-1,TGTGCCACCAGTGATTCGGGACTTTCCGGGGAGCTGTTTTTT,CATSDSGLSGELFF
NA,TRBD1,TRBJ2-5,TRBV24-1,TGTGCCACCAGTGATCCCGGGACAGGGGACCAAGAGACCCAGTACTTC,CATSDPGTGDQETQYF
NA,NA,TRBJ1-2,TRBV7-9,TGTGCCAGCAGCTTGAGGGGGGTCTATGGCTACACCTTC,CASSLRGVYGYTF
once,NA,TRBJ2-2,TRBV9,TGTGCCAGTTCCCCGGGACTGGCACCGACCGGGGAGCTGTTTTTT,CASSPGLAPTGELFF
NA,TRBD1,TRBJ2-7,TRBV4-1,TGCGCCAGCAGCCTCCGACAGGGGGCGCAGAAAGAGCAGTACTTC,CASSLRQGAQKEQYF
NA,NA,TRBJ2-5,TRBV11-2,TGTGCCAGCGATAACAGGGAGTACCAAGAGACCCAGTACTTC,CASDNREYQETQYF
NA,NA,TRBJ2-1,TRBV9,TGTGCCAGTTCATCGGGAAATGAGCAGTTCTTC,CASSSGNEQFF
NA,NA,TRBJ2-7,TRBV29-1,TGCAGCGTTGAAGATCATAGCTACGAGCAGTACTTC,CSVEDHSYEQYF
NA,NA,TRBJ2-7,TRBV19,TGTGCCAGTAGTATAAGCGGACACTCCACCTACGAGCAGTACTTC,CASSISGHSTYEQYF
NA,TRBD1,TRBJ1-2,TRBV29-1,TGCAGCGCCCGACAGGGGGCTGGCTACACCTTC,CSARQGAGYTF
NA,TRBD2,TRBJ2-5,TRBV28,TGTGCCAGCAGTTTTAGAGCGGGGGTTCAAGAGACCCAGTACTTC,CASSFRAGVQETQYF
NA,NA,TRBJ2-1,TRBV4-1,TGCGCCAGCAGCCCCCCCCAGGGCTCCTACAATGAGCAGTTCTTC,CASSPPQGSYNEQFF
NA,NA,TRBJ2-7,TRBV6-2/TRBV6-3,TGTGCCAGCAGTTACGGGGGCGACTACGAGCAGTACTTC,CASSYGGDYEQYF
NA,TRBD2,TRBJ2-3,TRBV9,TGTGCCAGCAGCGTAGGACTAGCGGGGCCCTCTAGCACAGATACGCAGTATTTT,CASSVGLAGPSSTDTQYF
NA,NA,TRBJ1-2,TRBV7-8,TGTGCCAGCGACGACCTAGCTAACTATGGCTACACCTTC,CASDDLANYGYTF
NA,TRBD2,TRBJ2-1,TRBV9,TGTGCCAGCAGCGACGGGACTAGCGGCCGGGGGGGGAATGAGCAGTTCTTC,CASSDGTSGRGGNEQFF
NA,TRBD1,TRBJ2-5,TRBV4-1,TGCGCCAGCAGCGTAGACAGGGAAGAGACCCAGTACTTC,CASSVDREETQYF
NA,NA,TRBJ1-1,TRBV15,TGTGCCACCAGCCCCCCCCGGACAGCAAACACTGAAGCTTTCTTT,CATSPPRTANTEAFF
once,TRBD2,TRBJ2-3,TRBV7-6,TGTGCCAGCACCTTAGCGGGGCACAGCACAGATACGCAGTATTTT,CASTLAGHSTDTQYF
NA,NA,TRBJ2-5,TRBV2,TGTGCCAGCAGTGAACTAGCGACCCAGCCGGGGGAGACCCAGTACTTC,CASSELATQPGETQYF